This T cell receptor beta chain comes out of a study of neurological immune-mediated disorders. The time point denotes: longitudinal time-point 2. With 10-nucleotide random UMIs included, cDNA was synthesized by 5'RACE. TCRdb re-derived calls from the 5' RACE reads in MiXCR, one entry per CDR3 protein. The sample includes 60,000 to 75,000 distinct CDR3 sequences, 8.5% to 10% seen only once; the top ten take around 13%. This clonotype came up many times. The CDR3 contains 16 residues. The V end was cut by 0 bases, the J end by 5 bases, with 18 bases between. CDR1 and CDR2 from the germline V gene are SGHKS and YYEKEE (reference sequence).

The clonotype originates from a man aged 30 to 39 in good health. This chain connects TRBV5-5 to TRBJ2-7; the D gene is possibly TRBD2 (6 bases). The material sequenced was PBMCs. The CDR3 reads CASSLEVAERSNEQYF. The DNA of the CDR3 is TGTGCCAGCAGCTTGGAGGTAGCGGAAAGGTCTAACGAGCAGTACTTC.